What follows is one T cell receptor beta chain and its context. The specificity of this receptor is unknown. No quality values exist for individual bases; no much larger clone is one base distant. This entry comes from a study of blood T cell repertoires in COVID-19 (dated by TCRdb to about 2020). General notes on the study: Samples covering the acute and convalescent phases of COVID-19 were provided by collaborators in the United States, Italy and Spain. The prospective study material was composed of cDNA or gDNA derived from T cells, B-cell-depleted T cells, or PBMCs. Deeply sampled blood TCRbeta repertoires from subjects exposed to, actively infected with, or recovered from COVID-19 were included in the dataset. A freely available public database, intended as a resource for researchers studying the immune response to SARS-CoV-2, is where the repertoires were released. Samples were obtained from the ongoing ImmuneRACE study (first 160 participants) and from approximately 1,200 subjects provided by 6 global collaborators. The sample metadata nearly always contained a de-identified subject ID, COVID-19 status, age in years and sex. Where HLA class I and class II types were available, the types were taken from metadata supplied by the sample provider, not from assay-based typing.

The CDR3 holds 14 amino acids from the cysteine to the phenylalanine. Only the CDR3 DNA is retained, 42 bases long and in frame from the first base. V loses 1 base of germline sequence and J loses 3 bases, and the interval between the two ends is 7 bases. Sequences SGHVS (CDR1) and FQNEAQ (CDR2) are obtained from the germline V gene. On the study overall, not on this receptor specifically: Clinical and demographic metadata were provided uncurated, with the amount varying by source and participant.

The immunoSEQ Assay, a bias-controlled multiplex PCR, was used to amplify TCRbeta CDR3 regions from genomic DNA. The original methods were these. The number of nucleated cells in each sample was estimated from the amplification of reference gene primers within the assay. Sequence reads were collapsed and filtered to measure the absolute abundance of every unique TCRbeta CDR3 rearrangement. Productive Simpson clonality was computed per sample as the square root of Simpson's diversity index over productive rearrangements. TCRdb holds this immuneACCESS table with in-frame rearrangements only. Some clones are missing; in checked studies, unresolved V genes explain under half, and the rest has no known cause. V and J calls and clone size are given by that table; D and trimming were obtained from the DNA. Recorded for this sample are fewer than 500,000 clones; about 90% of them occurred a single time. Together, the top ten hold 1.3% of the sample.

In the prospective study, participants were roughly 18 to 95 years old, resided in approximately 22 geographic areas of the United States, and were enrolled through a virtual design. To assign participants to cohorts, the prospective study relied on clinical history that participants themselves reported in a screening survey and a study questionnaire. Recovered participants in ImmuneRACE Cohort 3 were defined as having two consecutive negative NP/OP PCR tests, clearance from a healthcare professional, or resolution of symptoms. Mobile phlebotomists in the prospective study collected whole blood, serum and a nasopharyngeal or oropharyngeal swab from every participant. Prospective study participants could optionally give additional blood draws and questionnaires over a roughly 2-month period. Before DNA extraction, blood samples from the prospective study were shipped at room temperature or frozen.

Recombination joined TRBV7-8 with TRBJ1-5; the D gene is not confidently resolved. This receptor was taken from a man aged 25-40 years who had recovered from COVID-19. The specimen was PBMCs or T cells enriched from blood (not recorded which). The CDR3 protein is CASSLGVVNQPQHF. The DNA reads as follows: TGTGCCAGCAGCTTAGGAGTGGTCAATCAGCCCCAGCATTTT.